Listed below are T cell receptor beta chains from one sample, sequenced in a study of blood T cell repertoires in COVID-19. Profiling relied on immunoSEQ multiplex PCR, and the TCRdb table lists in-frame clones only, not all of them. The table includes 120,000 to 150,000 clones, roughly 88% detected once. Sequencing used PBMCs or T cells enriched from blood (not recorded which). These receptors all stem from a woman aged 25 to 45 with acute COVID-19. Both conserved end residues are trimmed from each CDR3. Each record gives: V gene, J gene, CDR3 protein.

>TRBV30|TRBJ2-2
AWSWGQGFTGELF
>TRBV5-1|TRBJ2-7
ASSSSGSSYEQY
>TRBV5-6|TRBJ2-7
ASSPLLAPSYEQY
>TRBV2|TRBJ2-7
ASKRVEQY
>TRBV2|TRBJ1-2
ASNPDRILGYT
>TRBV18|TRBJ1-2
ASSQGQPSSGYT
>TRBV11-2|TRBJ2-1
ASSGTVYNEQF
>TRBV2|TRBJ1-1
ASSEEGNTEAF
>TRBV9|TRBJ1-1
ASSVTDLNTEAF
>TRBV19|TRBJ1-1
ASRDGLTEAF
>TRBV7-2|TRBJ1-2
ASSLLGRGNYGYT
>TRBV9|TRBJ1-1
ASSPPGTEAF
>TRBV5-4|TRBJ2-2
ASNLNGGFTGELF
>TRBV28|TRBJ2-2
AAVGGRASGTGELF
>TRBV2|TRBJ1-5
ASRPGTEDQPQH
>TRBV30|TRBJ2-3
AWTQGRTDTQY
>TRBV6-4|TRBJ1-2
ASSHSGTWGYT
>TRBV27|TRBJ1-5
ASSLAGSNQPQH
>TRBV3-1/TRBV3-2|TRBJ2-4
ASSPGGRAVWTKNIQY
>TRBV27|TRBJ1-5
ASSFSNSNQPQH
>TRBV9|TRBJ1-1
ASSVTSQGVDTEAF
>TRBV19|TRBJ2-3
ASSIEGETDTQY
>TRBV9|TRBJ1-1
ASSGTGAYTEAF
>TRBV13|TRBJ1-1
ASSFTDTEAF
>TRBV7-9|TRBJ2-7
ASSQQGARGYEQY
>TRBV27|TRBJ2-2
ASSLISGTGVTGELF
>TRBV4-3|TRBJ2-7
ASSTDPGATFYEQY
>TRBV5-1|TRBJ2-3
ASVTGTSGSFADTQY
>TRBV5-1|TRBJ2-7
ASSSAPARGSYEQY
>TRBV5-1|TRBJ2-3
ASSPGWVGTDTQY
>TRBV4-1|TRBJ2-7
ASSRTGQQHEQY
>TRBV24-1|TRBJ2-1
ATSETTGADNEQF
>TRBV18|TRBJ1-1
ASSPLKGEVAEAF
>TRBV7-2|TRBJ2-7
ASSLAGGLPSYEQY
>TRBV5-1|TRBJ2-7
ASSPTGNYEQY
>TRBV5-6|TRBJ1-1
ASSLAPTQGSEAF
>TRBV5-1|TRBJ2-1
ASSLGTSSHEQF
>TRBV18|TRBJ2-1
ASSPGIGDNEQF
>TRBV7-2|TRBJ2-7
ASTEGLADYEQY
>TRBV5-5|TRBJ2-7
ASSLNRAYEQY
>TRBV5-1|TRBJ2-1
ASSLAIAGGPPNEQF
>TRBV28|TRBJ2-5
ASRGQAGGQETQY
>TRBV24-1|TRBJ2-2
ATRGRRNTGELF
>TRBV7-2|TRBJ2-7
ASSLMVREGLHEQY
>TRBV11-3|TRBJ2-7
ASSLSGLSSYEQY
>TRBV9|TRBJ2-7
ASSTKALAEGNEQY
>TRBV10-3|TRBJ1-1
AISPQQTANTEAF